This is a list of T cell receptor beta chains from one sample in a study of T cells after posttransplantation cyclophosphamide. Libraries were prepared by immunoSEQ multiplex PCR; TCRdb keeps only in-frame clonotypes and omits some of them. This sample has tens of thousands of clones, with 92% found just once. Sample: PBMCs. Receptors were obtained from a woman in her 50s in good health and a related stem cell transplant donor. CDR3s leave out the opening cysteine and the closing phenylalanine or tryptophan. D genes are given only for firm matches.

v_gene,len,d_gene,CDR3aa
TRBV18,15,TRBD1,ASSRAPRGANNSPLH
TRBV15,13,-,ATSRDHVANQPQH
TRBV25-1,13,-,ASSEYSGTGYGYT
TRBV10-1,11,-,ASTSTAGSPLH
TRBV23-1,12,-,ASSHGQKHYEQY
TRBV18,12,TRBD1,ATTDSGGVQPQH
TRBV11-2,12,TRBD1,ASSPDRVGNEQF
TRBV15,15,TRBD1,ATSRRDRAFSGNTIY
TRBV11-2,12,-,ASSLGGDSYEQY
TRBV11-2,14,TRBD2,ASSRGGSGTGGELF
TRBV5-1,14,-,ASSPQAGPFYNEQF
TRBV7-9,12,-,ASRRGGGDNEQF
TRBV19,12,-,ASSIVFNHQPQH
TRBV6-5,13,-,ASSGPYGQLNEQF
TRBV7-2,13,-,ASSPWTGTGNTIY
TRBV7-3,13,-,ASSLDGTPNTEAF
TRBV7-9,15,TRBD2,ASSPPPGLAGGNEQF